These 13 T cell receptor beta chains were all obtained from the same sample, sequenced in a study of T cells in localized non-small cell lung cancer. Profiling relied on immunoSEQ multiplex PCR, and the TCRdb table lists in-frame clones only, not all of them. This sample has 50,000 to 75,000 clones; around 90% occur once, and the top ten carry 20% to 25%. The sequencing used peripheral blood, collected before any cancer treatment. Every receptor here comes from a man between 40 and 70 years old with stage I squamous cell lung carcinoma.

This clone appeared a single time. The gene calls are TRBV7-3 and TRBJ2-3, with D unclear. The ends were cut back, 5 bases at V and 4 bases at J, with 10 bases in the middle. The CDR3 is 13 residues long. CDR1 and CDR2 from the germline V gene are SGHTA and FQGTGA. The CDR3 loop is CASSIGRSDTQYF. In nucleotides, the CDR3 is TGTGCCAGCAGCATAGGACGGTCAGATACGCAGTATTTT.

The chain uses TRBV6-6 and TRBJ1-1, with D possibly matching TRBD1 (5 bases). V was shortened by 2 bases and J by 5 bases, with 12 bases between the two germline ends. Germline V CDR1 and CDR2: MNHNY, SVGAGI (reference sequence). This CDR3 has 14 residues. CDR3 in amino acids: CASSYPGGKTEAFF. In nucleotides, the CDR3 is TGTGCCAGCAGTTACCCCGGGGGAAAAACTGAAGCTTTCTTT.

This sequence joins TRBV6-6 and TRBJ1-5; 7 bases align to TRBD1. The CDR3 totals 14 residues. CDR1 is MNHNY, CDR2 SVGAGI, per germline (reference sequence). With 7 bases clipped from V and 2 bases from J, the junction kept 5 bases outside the gene matches. The CDR3 nucleotides are TGTGCCAGCATGAGGGGGCAGGGCAATCAGCCCCAGCATTTT. It yields the protein CASMRGQGNQPQHF.

The V call is TRBV30, the J call TRBJ2-2; D ambiguous. The CDR3 contains 13 residues. Trimming stripped 3 bases from V and 3 bases from J, with 8 bases between. The germline gives CDR1 GTSNPN, CDR2 SVGIG (reference sequence). In DNA, the CDR3 is TGTGCCTGGAGACAGAGCTACACCGGGGAGCTGTTTTTT. It yields the protein CAWRQSYTGELFF.

The chain couples TRBV18 to TRBJ2-2; maybe TRBD1 (5 bases). This CDR3 comprises 16 residues. CDR1 and CDR2 from the germline V gene are KGHSH and LQKENI. V was cut by 3 bases and J by 0 bases, with 11 bases left in between. CDR3 residues: CASSPTQGSNTGELFF. In DNA, the CDR3 is TGTGCCAGCTCACCTACGCAGGGTTCGAACACCGGGGAGCTGTTTTTT.

The V and J genes are TRBV28 and TRBJ2-5, with D unclear. The CDR3 totals 13 residues. V shed 2 bases and J shed 5 bases, with 9 bases lying between them. From germline, CDR1 is MDHEN and CDR2 SYDVKM. The CDR3 DNA reads TGTGCCAGCAGTTTACCCCCGACGGAGACCCAGTACTTC. It encodes CASSLPPTETQYF. Looking up the rest from reference TRBV28 and TRBJ2-5 gives the full variable domain: DVKVTQSSRYLVKRTGEKVFLECVQDMDHENMFWYRQDPGLGLRLIYFSYDVKMKEKGDIPEGYSVSREKKERFSLILESASTNQTSMYLCASSLPPTETQYFGPGTRLLVL.

The chain is built from TRBV21-1 and TRBJ2-1. TRBV21-1 is flagged as a pseudogene. The CDR3 length is 13 residues. CDR3 sequence (DNA): TGTGCCAGCAACGGGGCGTCCTACAATGAGCAGTTCTTC. Its protein is CASNGASYNEQFF.

This chain links TRBV7-9 with TRBJ1-3; D gene unclear. This CDR3 is built from 17 residues. CDR1 is SEHNR, CDR2 FQNEAQ, per germline (reference sequence). V shed 5 bases and J shed 0 bases, with 17 bases lying between them. CDR3 bases: TGTGCCAGCAGCCCCCCCGAGGGAGGCAACTCTGGAAACACCATATATTTT. Its translation is CASSPPEGGNSGNTIYF.

The rearrangement links TRBV6-5 to TRBJ1-5; TRBD1 matches at 8 bases. The CDR3 has 13 amino acids. CDR1 is MNHEY, CDR2 SVGAGI, per germline. J was trimmed by 7 bases and V by 6 bases; bases with no gene match: 5. As DNA, the CDR3 is TGTGCCAGCAGCCCTGACAGGGGACAGCCCCAGCATTTT. Residues: CASSPDRGQPQHF.

The rearrangement links TRBV10-1 to TRBJ2-3; 8 nucleotides align to TRBD2. There are 13 residues in the CDR3. Germline V gives CDR1 WNHNN, CDR2 SYGVQD (reference sequence). V trimming: 8 bases; J trimming: 5 bases; junction bases outside the gene matches: 6. The CDR3 here is CASSGLGVDTQYF. CDR3 nucleotides: TGCGCCAGCTCGGGACTAGGAGTAGATACGCAGTATTTT.

This chain links TRBV2 with TRBJ1-2; no firm D call. Trimming left V 6 bases short and J 1 base short, with 9 bases between. The V gene's germline CDR1 is SNHLY and CDR2 FYNNEI. This CDR3 has 13 residues. This CDR3 reads CASSIRVNYGYTF. Here the CDR3 DNA reads TGTGCCAGCAGCATACGGGTTAACTATGGCTACACCTTC.

The chain uses TRBV6-1 and TRBJ1-1; unclear D gene. The V gene's germline CDR1 is MNHNS and CDR2 SASEGT. This CDR3 contains 13 residues. V lost 3 bases and J lost 3, with 8 bases in between. The chain's CDR3 is CASSDGGDTEAFF. The CDR3 coding sequence is TGTGCCAGCAGTGACGGTGGGGACACTGAAGCTTTCTTT.

The V and J genes are TRBV6-6 and TRBJ1-1, with D perhaps matching TRBD1 (5 bases). Trimming took 1 base from V and 11 from J, leaving 11 bases between them. This CDR3 is built from 12 residues. Germline lookup yields CDR1 MNHNY and CDR2 SVGAGI (reference sequence). The CDR3 sequence is CASSYFQGVAFF. Written as DNA, the CDR3 is TGTGCCAGCAGTTACTTCCAGGGCGTGGCTTTCTTT.